What follows describes a single T cell receptor beta chain. Its antigen is not known. This sample stems from a study of somatic mutations in cytotoxic T cells in rheumatoid arthritis. The wider study: Purity of nearly 100% was reached when some V beta antibody-stained T-cell populations were flow-sorted, including V beta1+ cells sequenced for TCRB.

The assay was immunoSEQ multiplex PCR, and TCRdb's table has in-frame clones only and misses some. The repertoire has about 4,800 clones, approximately 86% of them found once; the top ten carry approximately 35%. CDR3 length: 13 residues. Germline values: CDR1 SEHNR, CDR2 FQNEAQ (reference sequence). The V gene lost 1 base and the J gene lost 5 bases, with 9 bases spanning the gap. Study observations and caveats: Exceedance of 20% of CD8+ cells by the largest CD8+ clone occurred in about an eighth of the roughly 60 patients. No multiple-comparison adjustment was applied to the slight TRBV07 underrepresentation in rheumatoid arthritis patients.

This TCR was recovered from a woman aged 45-59 years with rheumatoid arthritis. The chain carries TRBV7-9 and TRBJ2-7, with TRBD1 as a possible D gene (5 bases). Material for sequencing was CD8+ T cells sorted from blood. This chain's CDR3 is CASSLEVRDEQYF. The CDR3 region has the DNA TGTGCCAGCAGCTTAGAGGTCAGGGACGAGCAGTACTTC.